The source of this T cell receptor (beta chain) is a study of blood T cells in healthy people across ages. About this clonotype itself: Its antigen is undetermined.

Every donor provided roughly 10 milliliters of peripheral blood. Whole-study findings and limits: Older age coincided with a roughly linear decline in TCR beta diversity per million T cells.

Primed by a sample-barcoded 5' primer and a J-beta primer mix, a second PCR proceeded for about 6 to 12 cycles. Each CDR3 protein is one row after TCRdb ran MiXCR on the 5' RACE reads. The sample carries 1.5 million to 2 million distinct CDR3 sequences, 28% recorded once. CDR3 size: 15 residues. Germline V CDR1 and CDR2: LNHDA, SQIVND (reference sequence). V was shortened by 5 bases and J by 2 bases, with 12 bases between the two germline ends. This receptor was obtained from a woman younger than 45 in good health. The rearrangement joins TRBV19 to TRBJ2-2; tentatively, D is TRBD1 (6 bases). The sample taken for sequencing was blood. The CDR3 protein is CASSAPGQNTGELFF. CDR3 in DNA: TGTGCCAGTAGTGCCCCGGGACAAAACACCGGGGAGCTGTTTTTT.